This TCR beta chain appears in the sequencing data of a study of human T cells and chemical hapten exposure. Study-wide findings and caveats: TCRs above 1 in 1000 frequency stayed constant with DPC sensitization. Relative to controls, expanded TCRs formed significantly more large CDR3 similarity clusters.

The treatment: therapeutic diphenylcyclopropenone sensitization with weekly scalp DPC. The donor pool consisted of alopecia patients aged 18 to 70 years, considered suitable for DPC. With respect to this clonotype: The antigen is unknown.

Separate cDNA molecules received unique molecular identifiers, which the library attached to them. One entry per CDR3 protein results from TCRdb running MiXCR on the reads. This table holds around 800 distinct CDR3 sequences, about 47% found once. The CDR3 sequence is 13 residues long. V was cut by 0 bases and J by 5 bases, with 10 bases left in between. Germline V gene sequence: CDR1 GTSNPN, CDR2 SVGIG (reference sequence). The sequence was collected from an adult with alopecia areata. Some clones in this sample may be carry-over from other donors' samples. This table probably holds off-target reads from a library built for another chain. The specimen was whole blood, collected before DPC sensitization or 2, 6, or about 24 weeks after (not recorded which). J is TRBJ1-1 and V is TRBV30; D remains ambiguous. CDR3 region: CAWSVTGGTEAFF. The CDR3 nucleotides are TGTGCCTGGAGTGTAACGGGAGGGACTGAAGCTTTCTTT.